The 25 T cell receptor beta chains below were found in one sample sequenced in a study of cytomegalovirus exposure and HLA in healthy donors. With 60 Vbeta and 13 Jbeta primers, the PCR was carried out. Measured with immunoSEQ multiplex PCR; TCRdb has only the in-frame clones, and not every one. The sample records fewer than 110,000 clones, roughly four fifths being singletons. The sequencing sample was made of PBMCs. These receptors all come from a man aged 45-65 years in good health and CMV-seronegative.

The chain links TRBV25-1 to TRBJ1-1; 8 nucleotides match TRBD1. Germline trimming cut 5 bases from V and 2 bases from J; bases unmatched to any gene: 4. Germline V gene lookup returns CDR1 MGHDK and CDR2 SYGVNS. The CDR3 covers 14 residues. CDR3 amino acids: CASSPDRGNTEAFF. CDR3 sequence (DNA): TGTGCCAGCAGTCCTGACAGGGGCAACACTGAAGCTTTCTTT.

This clone was found a few times. V and J are TRBV5-1 and TRBJ1-2, with 11 nucleotides matching TRBD1. The germline CDR1 and CDR2 sequences are SGHRS and YFSETQ. V trimming: 6 bases; J trimming: 7 bases; junction bases outside the gene matches: 11. The CDR3 spans 15 residues. The CDR3 reads CASTFSPGTGGGYTF. DNA of the CDR3: TGCGCCAGCACCTTTTCACCCGGGACAGGGGGTGGCTACACCTTC.

This clone was observed a single time. This chain links TRBV5-1 with TRBJ1-1, with a tentative D call TRBD1 (6 bases). The CDR3 has 19 residues. CDR1 and CDR2 from the germline V gene are SGHRS and YFSETQ. V was trimmed by 3 bases and J by 3 bases, leaving 27 bases between them. The CDR3 coding sequence is TGCGCCAGCAGCTCCCAAGGGTCGAGCCGAACAGGGACCCACACTGAAGCTTTCTTT. Residues: CASSSQGSSRTGTHTEAFF. The entire variable domain, with the rest obtained from reference TRBV5-1 and TRBJ1-1, is as follows: KAGVTQTPRYLIKTRGQQVTLSCSPISGHRSVSWYQQTPGQGLQFLFEYFSETQRNKGNFPGRFSGRQFSNSRSEMNVSTLELGDSALYLCASSSQGSSRTGTHTEAFFGQGTRLTVV.

The chain joins TRBV29-1 to TRBJ2-2, with TRBD1 identical over 8 bases. The V gene's germline CDR1 is SQVTM and CDR2 ANQGSEA. V was pared by 6 bases and J by 7 bases, with 7 bases of the junction left unmatched. The CDR3 has 13 amino acids. The CDR3: CSVVGQGHGELFF. CDR3 DNA sequence: TGCAGCGTGGTTGGACAGGGTCACGGGGAGCTGTTTTTT.

CDR3 nucleotide sequence: TGTGCCTGGAGCGGGACAGGGGTTGTGTACGAGCAGTACTTC. Translated: CAWSGTGVVYEQYF. The chain uses TRBV30 and TRBJ2-5, with TRBD1 matching over 10 bases. The J call may be faulty, since TRBJ2-7 better matches the DNA end. This CDR3 is built from 14 residues. The V gene's germline CDR1 is GTSNPN and CDR2 SVGIG (reference sequence).

The chain uses TRBV5-1 and TRBJ1-5; perhaps TRBD1 as D (6 bases). The CDR3 sequence is 17 residues long. V was cut by 0 bases and J by 1 base, with 14 bases left in between. Germline lookup yields CDR1 SGHRS and CDR2 YFSETQ. For the CDR3, the DNA is TGCGCCAGCAGCTTGGGAATCTCAGGGGCAAGCAATCAGCCCCAGCATTTT. Its protein product is CASSLGISGASNQPQHF.

The genes are TRBV10-3 and TRBJ1-1; possible D gene TRBD1, 5 bases. Germline V CDR1 and CDR2: ENHRY, SYGVKD. Trimming removed 8 bases at V and 1 base at J, with 11 bases between. The CDR3 totals 13 residues. The CDR3 is CAIGREGNTEAFF. The CDR3 DNA is TGTGCCATCGGCAGGGAGGGGAACACTGAAGCTTTCTTT.

The CDR3 region is CAISGTGEDEQYF. CDR3 nucleotide sequence: TGTGCCATCAGTGGGACAGGGGAGGACGAGCAGTACTTC. The V call is TRBV10-3, the J call TRBJ2-7; 9 positions match TRBD1. The germline CDR1 and CDR2 sequences are ENHRY and SYGVKD. V was pared by 4 bases and J by 5 bases, with 3 bases of the junction left unmatched. The CDR3 extends over 13 amino acids.

This clone was recorded a few times. The genes are TRBV7-9 and TRBJ2-7, with D maybe TRBD2 (5 bases). Germline-derived CDR1 and CDR2 are SEHNR and FQNEAQ (reference sequence). This CDR3 region has 15 residues. Trimming pared 5 bases from V and 3 bases from J, leaving 17 bases between. CDR3 sequence: CASSPTGIGFYEQYF. The CDR3 DNA is TGTGCCAGCAGCCCCACCGGGATAGGCTTCTACGAGCAGTACTTC.

V gene TRBV7-2 combines with J gene TRBJ2-2; tentative D call: TRBD2 (7 bases). Germline values: CDR1 SGHTA, CDR2 FQGNSA. CDR3 length equals 16 residues. Trimming pared 2 bases from V and 5 bases from J, leaving 15 bases between. The CDR3 DNA follows: TGTGCCAGCAGCTTAAGGGCGGGGGCAGGAACCGGGGAGCTGTTTTTT. This encodes CASSLRAGAGTGELFF.

This chain uses TRBV5-1 with TRBJ2-1; 7 bases are shared with TRBD1. Germline V gene sequence: CDR1 SGHRS, CDR2 YFSETQ. The trim removed 4 bases at V and 2 bases at J, leaving 6 bases unmatched. The CDR3 has 15 residues. For the CDR3, the DNA is TGCGCCAGCAGCCCGGGACAGTCAGCCTACAATGAGCAGTTCTTC. Its translation is CASSPGQSAYNEQFF.

The chain links TRBV27 to TRBJ1-1, with D uncertain. Trimming pared 3 bases from V and 0 bases from J, leaving 5 bases between. CDR3 size: 13 residues. Germline V CDR1 and CDR2: MNHEY, SMNVEV (reference sequence). The CDR3 loop reads CASSFYMNTEAFF. DNA for the CDR3: TGTGCCAGCAGTTTCTATATGAACACTGAAGCTTTCTTT.

The rearrangement links TRBV7-9 to TRBJ1-1; D ambiguous. Germline CDR1 is SEHNR and CDR2 is FQNEAQ (reference sequence). V lost 1 base and J 7 bases, leaving 10 bases between the germline ends. This CDR3 spans 13 amino acids. The DNA for the CDR3 is TGTGCCAGCAGCTTAGAAGGCGGCCTTGAAGCTTTCTTT. Translated, it gives CASSLEGGLEAFF. The whole variable domain, remainder taken from reference TRBV7-9 and TRBJ1-1, is DTGVSQNPRHKITKRGQNVTFRCDPISEHNRLYWYRQTLGQGPEFLTYFQNEAQLEKSRLLSDRFSAERPKGSFSTLEIQRTEQGDSAMYLCASSLEGGLEAFFGQGTRLTVV.

The chain couples TRBV9 to TRBJ2-7, with TRBD2 matching over 9 bases. This CDR3 contains 14 residues. Per the germline V gene, CDR1 is SGDLS and CDR2 is YYNGEE. V was clipped by 5 bases and J by 3 bases; unmatched bases: 6. CDR3 residues: CASSESTSGYEQYF. The CDR3 region has the DNA TGTGCCAGCAGTGAATCGACTAGCGGCTACGAGCAGTACTTC.

The chain uses TRBV5-1 and TRBJ2-3; D remains ambiguous. The CDR3 runs to 15 residues. Germline V lookup: CDR1 SGHRS, CDR2 YFSETQ. Trimming pared 4 bases from V and 4 bases from J, leaving 16 bases between. For the CDR3, the DNA is TGCGCCAGCAGCCCGGTAGAGAGCGCCTCAGATACGCAGTATTTT. Amino acids: CASSPVESASDTQYF.

V is TRBV4-1 and J is TRBJ2-1; TRBD1 might be the D (5 bases). Germline-derived CDR1 and CDR2 are MGHRA and YSYEKL. CDR3 length equals 13 residues. Trimming shortened V by 3 bases and J by 5 bases, and 8 bases separated the two germline ends. CDR3 nucleotide sequence: TGCGCCAGCAGCCACCCAGGGAACAATGAGCAGTTCTTC. Residues: CASSHPGNNEQFF.

The V and J genes are TRBV29-1 and TRBJ1-2, with 7 bases matching TRBD1. With 7 bases clipped from V and 10 bases from J, the junction kept 9 bases outside the gene matches. The CDR3 extends over 11 amino acids. The V gene's germline CDR1 is SQVTM and CDR2 ANQGSEA. The CDR3 nucleotides read TGCAGCGCGGTTCGACAGGGCGTCTACACCTTC. It specifies CSAVRQGVYTF.

The V gene is TRBV5-8, the J gene TRBJ2-1; 8 positions match TRBD1. Germline V gives CDR1 SGHTS, CDR2 YDEGEE. This CDR3 spans 15 amino acids. V lost 3 bases, J lost 6 bases, and 8 bases stayed unmatched. In DNA, the CDR3 is TGTGCCAGCAGCTGGACAGGGTCACCCCCCAATGAGCAGTTCTTC. Protein: CASSWTGSPPNEQFF. The variable domain in full, completed from reference TRBV5-8 and TRBJ2-1, reads EAGVTQSPTHLIKTRGQQATLRCSPISGHTSVYWYQQALGLGLQFLLWYDEGEERNRGNFPPRFSGRQFPNYSSELNVNALELEDSALYLCASSWTGSPPNEQFFGPGTRLTVL.

J is TRBJ2-5 and V is TRBV9; tentative D call: TRBD2 (7 bases). Germline CDR1 and CDR2: SGDLS and YYNGEE. V dropped 0 bases and J dropped 2 bases, with 11 bases sitting between them. The CDR3 covers 15 residues. Here the CDR3 reads CASSVGGGDQETQYF. Written as DNA, the CDR3 is TGTGCCAGCAGCGTAGGAGGGGGGGATCAAGAGACCCAGTACTTC.

The rearrangement joins TRBV7-2 to TRBJ1-5; tentatively, D is TRBD1 (5 bases). This CDR3 is built from 14 residues. Deletions cut 5 bases from V and 7 bases from J, with 15 bases between. Germline V gene lookup returns CDR1 SGHTA and CDR2 FQGNSA. CDR3 region: CASSGQVGGQPQHF. The CDR3 DNA is TGTGCCAGCAGCGGGCAGGTTGGGGGGCAGCCCCAGCATTTT.

In its sample, this clone was seen a few times. V and J are TRBV10-2 and TRBJ1-5; TRBD1 might be the D (6 bases). The CDR3 sequence is 15 residues long. Germline CDR1 and CDR2: WSHSY and SAAADI. V was pared by 6 bases and J by 0 bases, with 12 bases between. The CDR3 loop is CASRLTGDSNQPQHF. Here the CDR3 DNA reads TGCGCCAGCAGACTGACAGGCGATAGCAATCAGCCCCAGCATTTT.

This chain connects TRBV14 to TRBJ2-3, with TRBD2 identical over 12 bases. Looked up from germline, CDR1 is SGHDN and CDR2 is FVKESK. CDR3 length: 21 residues. The ends lost 0 bases at V and 4 bases at J; junction bases unmatched: 17. As DNA, the CDR3 is TGTGCCAGCAGCCAAGATCGTGGGTCACTAGCGGGAGGAGTCGTGCCAGATACGCAGTATTTT. As protein: CASSQDRGSLAGGVVPDTQYF.

This clone has more than one count but fewer than ten. The chain recombines TRBV5-4 with TRBJ2-7, with 11 bases matching TRBD2. Germline V gene data show CDR1 as SGHNT and CDR2 as YYREEE (reference sequence). The V segment lost 7 bases and the J segment 2 bases; nucleotides outside the gene matches: 5. The CDR3 loop spans 14 amino acids. In DNA form, the CDR3 reads TGTGCCAGCGGGCTAGCGGGAGGAACCTACGAGCAGTACTTC. This encodes CASGLAGGTYEQYF.

This sequence joins TRBV5-1 and TRBJ2-1; 8 positions match TRBD2. Germline V gene data show CDR1 as SGHRS and CDR2 as YFSETQ. V lost 7 bases, J lost 0 bases, and 3 bases stayed unmatched. The CDR3 length is 14 residues. CDR3 in DNA: TGCGCCAGCCGGGGGGGGAACTCCTACAATGAGCAGTTCTTC. Protein product: CASRGGNSYNEQFF.

This chain joins TRBV28 and TRBJ2-1; 12 nucleotides align to TRBD2. The CDR3 spans 15 residues. With V trimmed by 4 bases and J by 6 bases, 4 bases remained unmatched. CDR1 is MDHEN and CDR2 is SYDVKM in the germline V gene. In DNA form, the CDR3 reads TGTGCCAGCAGTTACCCTAGCGGGGGGGTCAATGAGCAGTTCTTC. This codes for CASSYPSGGVNEQFF.